These T cell receptor beta chains were read from a single sample in a study of T cell repertoires in cytomegalovirus infection. Which antigens these TCRs recognize remains unknown. Each CDR3 protein gets one entry after TCRdb re-called the reads with MiXCR. The table shows some 500,000 distinct CDR3 sequences, with 30% to 35% occurring only once. Sequences were derived from cultured PBMCs, sampled from culture after CMV antigen stimulation. The receptor set was obtained from a human donor in good health (CMV status not recorded). Some clones in this sample may be carry-over from other donors' samples. Both conserved end residues are part of each CDR3. Each record gives: CDR3 length, V gene, J gene, clone size, D gene, CDR3 DNA, CDR3 protein. The D gene is left open where the match is weak. For some rows the clone size is stated as once, few or many, or as a class when expanded; others skip it.

length: 16; V: TRBV27; J: TRBJ2-1; size: .; D: TRBD1; DNA: TGTGCCAGCACGACTAGGGACAGGGCTAGCTACAATGAGCAGTTCTTC; CDR3: CASTTRDRASYNEQFF
length: 12; V: TRBV29-1; J: TRBJ2-2; size: .; D: .; DNA: TGCAGCGTGGGCTCAGGGACCGGGGAGCTGTTTTTT; CDR3: CSVGSGTGELFF
length: 15; V: TRBV28; J: TRBJ2-1; size: .; D: TRBD2; DNA: TGTGCCAGCAGCCGGGGGGGGGGAGGCCACAATGAGCAGTTCTTC; CDR3: CASSRGGGGHNEQFF
length: 14; V: TRBV12-3/TRBV12-4; J: TRBJ2-5; size: .; D: .; DNA: TGTGCCAGCAGTCCACGCCCCGATGTGGAGACCCAGTACTTC; CDR3: CASSPRPDVETQYF
length: 17; V: TRBV6-2/TRBV6-3; J: TRBJ1-2; size: few; D: .; DNA: TGTGCCAGCAGCCCCGCGTGGGAGGATGAGGATCTCTATGGCTACACCTTC; CDR3: CASSPAWEDEDLYGYTF
length: 13; V: TRBV7-3; J: TRBJ2-3; size: .; D: .; DNA: TGTGCCAGCAGCACTTACTTGGGAGATACGCAGTATTTT; CDR3: CASSTYLGDTQYF
length: 16; V: TRBV7-6; J: TRBJ2-1; size: few; D: .; DNA: TGTGCCAGCAGCTTCGAGACTAGGGGCTCCTACAATGAGCAGTTCTTC; CDR3: CASSFETRGSYNEQFF
length: 15; V: TRBV7-2; J: TRBJ1-1; size: .; D: .; DNA: TGTGCCAGCAGCTTAGGGTTGGTGGGTAGCACTGAAGCTTTCTTT; CDR3: CASSLGLVGSTEAFF
length: 18; V: TRBV4-1; J: TRBJ2-3; size: .; D: TRBD2; DNA: TGCGCCAGCAGCCTACAATACGAACTAGCGGGAGGGCCAGATACGCAGTATTTT; CDR3: CASSLQYELAGGPDTQYF
length: 17; V: TRBV28; J: TRBJ1-5; size: .; D: .; DNA: TGTGCCAGCAGACGCTCCTCCTGGGTAAGGGGGGATCAGCCCCAGCATTTT; CDR3: CASRRSSWVRGDQPQHF
length: 12; V: TRBV20-1; J: TRBJ1-2; size: .; D: .; DNA: TGCAGTGCTAGTCAAGGGAGCTATGGCTACACCTTC; CDR3: CSASQGSYGYTF
length: 15; V: TRBV15; J: TRBJ2-3; size: .; D: .; DNA: TGTGCCACCAGCTCCCAGGGGAGAAGCACAGATACGCAGTATTTT; CDR3: CATSSQGRSTDTQYF
length: 14; V: TRBV28; J: TRBJ2-5; size: .; D: .; DNA: TGTGCCAGCAGTTTATTAAAGGGCCAAGAGACCCAGTACTTC; CDR3: CASSLLKGQETQYF
length: 15; V: TRBV28; J: TRBJ2-1; size: many; D: .; DNA: TGTGCCAGCCTAGGGGTCCGGGAATTCTACAATGAGCAGTTCTTC; CDR3: CASLGVREFYNEQFF
length: 13; V: TRBV11-2; J: TRBJ1-1; size: .; D: .; DNA: TGTGCCAGCAGCTTAGCAGGGGTCCGTGGAGCTTTCTTT; CDR3: CASSLAGVRGAFF
length: 15; V: TRBV6-2/TRBV6-3; J: TRBJ2-1; size: few; D: .; DNA: TGTGCCAGCAGTTACTGGGGGTCCTCCTACAATGAGCAGTTCTTC; CDR3: CASSYWGSSYNEQFF
length: 12; V: TRBV6-2/TRBV6-3; J: TRBJ1-5; size: many; D: .; DNA: TGTGCCAGCAGTGGCACGAATCAGCCCCAGCATTTT; CDR3: CASSGTNQPQHF
length: 15; V: TRBV27; J: TRBJ1-5; size: .; D: TRBD1; DNA: TGTGCCAGCAGTCAAGAGGGGGCGATTCTACAGCCCCAGCATTTT; CDR3: CASSQEGAILQPQHF
length: 12; V: TRBV10-3; J: TRBJ1-2; size: .; D: .; DNA: TGTGCCATCAGTGAGTCTCTGGGTATCTACACCTTC; CDR3: CAISESLGIYTF
length: 16; V: TRBV12-3/TRBV12-4; J: TRBJ1-2; size: .; D: .; DNA: TGTGCCAGCAGTCATTACTCAGGGTCTATCGACTATGGCTACACCTTC; CDR3: CASSHYSGSIDYGYTF
length: 13; V: TRBV20-1; J: TRBJ2-7; size: .; D: .; DNA: TGCAGTGCTAACCCGGGCAGGTCCTACGAGCAGTACTTC; CDR3: CSANPGRSYEQYF
length: 15; V: TRBV7-2; J: TRBJ2-3; size: .; D: .; DNA: TGTGCCAGCAGCTTATCTTCAGGGGGGGCCGATACGCAGTATTTT; CDR3: CASSLSSGGADTQYF
length: 14; V: TRBV5-6; J: TRBJ1-1; size: .; D: .; DNA: TGTGCCAGCACCCCCTGGGGGGGCACCACTGAAGCTTTCTTT; CDR3: CASTPWGGTTEAFF
length: 14; V: TRBV7-2; J: TRBJ2-5; size: .; D: .; DNA: TGTGCCAGCAGCCGTACACGAAGCCAAGAGACCCAGTACTTC; CDR3: CASSRTRSQETQYF
length: 14; V: TRBV19; J: TRBJ1-5; size: few; D: .; DNA: TGTGCCAGTAGTATAAAGGTTGGCAATCAGCCCCAGCATTTT; CDR3: CASSIKVGNQPQHF
length: 19; V: TRBV6-2/TRBV6-3; J: TRBJ2-7; size: .; D: .; DNA: TGTGCCAGCAGTTACTCCCAGGGATGGGCAAATCGGGCCGCCTACGAGCAGTACTTC; CDR3: CASSYSQGWANRAAYEQYF
length: 13; V: TRBV4-1; J: TRBJ2-3; size: .; D: .; DNA: TGCGCCAGCAGCCAAGTGAGGGAGGATACGCAGTATTTT; CDR3: CASSQVREDTQYF
length: 15; V: TRBV3-1; J: TRBJ2-1; size: .; D: .; DNA: TGTGCCAGCAGCCAAGATAAGACTAGTTATCGTGAGCAGTTCTTC; CDR3: CASSQDKTSYREQFF
length: 16; V: TRBV6-5; J: TRBJ2-1; size: .; D: TRBD2; DNA: TGTGCCAGCAGTTACTCAAGCGGGAGGTCCTACAATGAGCAGTTCTTC; CDR3: CASSYSSGRSYNEQFF
length: 15; V: TRBV4-3; J: TRBJ2-5; size: few; D: .; DNA: TGCGCCAGCAGCGCGCGACTAGTGGGGGAAGAGACCCAGTACTTC; CDR3: CASSARLVGEETQYF
length: 13; V: TRBV19; J: TRBJ2-4; size: few; D: TRBD2; DNA: TGTGCCAGTAGCGGGAGGGCCAAAAACATTCAGTACTTC; CDR3: CASSGRAKNIQYF